The rows below give T cell receptor beta chains drawn from one sample of a study of read filtering for tumor transcriptome and immune sequencing. TCRdb analysed the reads with MiXCR anew, one entry per CDR3 protein. The sample lists approximately 50,000 distinct CDR3 sequences, 20% to 25% occurring once. The sequenced sample was a population of CD138-negative cells sorted from bone marrow. The origin of the receptors is a donor at least 40 years old with multiple myeloma. Both conserved end residues are part of each CDR3. Fields, in order: clone size, V gene, D gene, CDR3 length, J gene, CDR3 DNA, CDR3 protein. The D gene is left open where the match is weak. Clone size, where shown, is once, few, many, or a class for clones that have expanded.

abundance: few
v_gene: TRBV28
d_gene: TRBD1
len: 18
j_gene: TRBJ2-1
CDR3nt: TGTGCCAGCAGTCCTATCCTAGGACAGGGCCTCTCCTACAATGAGCAGTTCTTC
CDR3aa: CASSPILGQGLSYNEQFF

abundance: many
v_gene: TRBV29-1
d_gene: .
len: 13
j_gene: TRBJ1-1
CDR3nt: TGCAGCAGCCGGGCTCTTGGGCGTGCTGAAGCTTTCTTT
CDR3aa: CSSRALGRAEAFF

abundance: .
v_gene: TRBV5-4
d_gene: .
len: 14
j_gene: TRBJ2-5
CDR3nt: TGTGCCAGCAGCTTCTCGGACAAAAGAGAGACCCAGTACTTC
CDR3aa: CASSFSDKRETQYF

abundance: .
v_gene: TRBV28
d_gene: .
len: 18
j_gene: TRBJ2-4
CDR3nt: TGTGCCAGCAGTTTATACCCCCGACAGCTCGGGGCCAAAAACATTCAGTACTTC
CDR3aa: CASSLYPRQLGAKNIQYF

abundance: .
v_gene: TRBV3-1
d_gene: .
len: 16
j_gene: TRBJ2-7
CDR3nt: TGTGCCAGCAGCCAAAACGTCGGACGCGGTACCTACGAGCAGTACTTC
CDR3aa: CASSQNVGRGTYEQYF

abundance: many
v_gene: TRBV7-9
d_gene: .
len: 16
j_gene: TRBJ2-1
CDR3nt: TGTGCCAGCAGCCCCCGGGACACGTTCGCTTACAATGAGCAGTTCTTC
CDR3aa: CASSPRDTFAYNEQFF

abundance: many
v_gene: TRBV29-1
d_gene: TRBD2
len: 12
j_gene: TRBJ2-3
CDR3nt: TGCAGCGTTGGCCTAGCGGCAGATACGCAGTATTTT
CDR3aa: CSVGLAADTQYF

abundance: many
v_gene: TRBV30
d_gene: .
len: 12
j_gene: TRBJ2-3
CDR3nt: TGTGCCTGGGGGACTAGCACAGATACGCAGTATTTT
CDR3aa: CAWGTSTDTQYF

abundance: many
v_gene: TRBV7-9
d_gene: .
len: 13
j_gene: TRBJ2-3
CDR3nt: TGTGCCAGCAGCTTAGGGGGAGACGATACGCAGTATTTT
CDR3aa: CASSLGGDDTQYF

abundance: .
v_gene: TRBV29-1
d_gene: TRBD1
len: 15
j_gene: TRBJ1-1
CDR3nt: TGCAGCGTTCTCCCGGGACAGGGATGGGGCACTGAAGCTTTCTTT
CDR3aa: CSVLPGQGWGTEAFF

abundance: once
v_gene: TRBV29-1
d_gene: .
len: 10
j_gene: TRBJ2-2
CDR3nt: TGCAGCGTAGACACCGGGGAGCTGTTTTTT
CDR3aa: CSVDTGELFF

abundance: many
v_gene: TRBV14
d_gene: .
len: 12
j_gene: TRBJ2-7
CDR3nt: TGTGCCAGCAGCCAAGAGGGCTACGAGCAGTACTTC
CDR3aa: CASSQEGYEQYF

abundance: few
v_gene: TRBV24-1
d_gene: .
len: 15
j_gene: TRBJ2-2
CDR3nt: TGTGCCACCAGTGGGTCAAGGATAAACACCGGGGAGCTGTTTTTT
CDR3aa: CATSGSRINTGELFF

abundance: many
v_gene: TRBV7-6
d_gene: TRBD1
len: 15
j_gene: TRBJ1-5
CDR3nt: TGTGCCAGCAGCTCAATACAGGGGAGCAATCAGCCCCAGCATTTT
CDR3aa: CASSSIQGSNQPQHF

abundance: .
v_gene: TRBV27
d_gene: .
len: 14
j_gene: TRBJ1-1
CDR3nt: TGTGCCAGCAGTTTAGGGGGTCGTTCCACTGAAGCTTTCTTT
CDR3aa: CASSLGGRSTEAFF

abundance: .
v_gene: TRBV15
d_gene: TRBD1
len: 15
j_gene: TRBJ1-1
CDR3nt: TGTGCCACCAGCAGAGTGGGACAGGGAAGCACTGAAGCTTTCTTT
CDR3aa: CATSRVGQGSTEAFF

abundance: few
v_gene: TRBV2
d_gene: TRBD2
len: 16
j_gene: TRBJ2-7
CDR3nt: TGTGCCAGCAGTGAAGGACCGGCTAGCGGCTCCTACGAGCAGTACTTC
CDR3aa: CASSEGPASGSYEQYF

abundance: many
v_gene: TRBV28
d_gene: .
len: 15
j_gene: TRBJ1-5
CDR3nt: TGTGCTAGCAGTTTAGGAGGGAGGGGGGATCAGCCCCAGCATTTT
CDR3aa: CASSLGGRGDQPQHF

abundance: many
v_gene: TRBV29-1
d_gene: .
len: 14
j_gene: TRBJ2-2
CDR3nt: TGCAGCGTTACGACTCGGCGGGACACCGGGGAGCTGTTTTTT
CDR3aa: CSVTTRRDTGELFF

abundance: many
v_gene: TRBV12-3/TRBV12-4
d_gene: .
len: 13
j_gene: TRBJ2-3
CDR3nt: TGTGCCAGCAGTCGACAGAGGGGTAATACGCAGTATTTT
CDR3aa: CASSRQRGNTQYF

abundance: many
v_gene: TRBV14
d_gene: .
len: 13
j_gene: TRBJ1-5
CDR3nt: TGTGCCAGCAGCCAAGGATACAATCAGCCCCAGCATTTT
CDR3aa: CASSQGYNQPQHF

abundance: many
v_gene: TRBV11-3
d_gene: .
len: 14
j_gene: TRBJ1-1
CDR3nt: TGTGCCAGCAGACGTGGACTGGGGAACACTGAAGCTTTCTTT
CDR3aa: CASRRGLGNTEAFF

abundance: .
v_gene: TRBV7-9
d_gene: TRBD2
len: 19
j_gene: TRBJ2-1
CDR3nt: TGTGCCAGCAACCCCAGAGGGAGAGGGGCTAGCGGGAGTACCAATGAGCAGTTCTTC
CDR3aa: CASNPRGRGASGSTNEQFF

abundance: .
v_gene: TRBV7-8
d_gene: .
len: 15
j_gene: TRBJ2-3
CDR3nt: TGTGCCAGCAGCTTATTGGGCGGGGATTCAGATACGCAGTATTTT
CDR3aa: CASSLLGGDSDTQYF

abundance: many
v_gene: TRBV28
d_gene: .
len: 13
j_gene: TRBJ2-1
CDR3nt: TGTGCCAGCAGTCCAGGGTTACACAATGAGCAGTTCTTC
CDR3aa: CASSPGLHNEQFF

abundance: many
v_gene: TRBV12-3/TRBV12-4
d_gene: TRBD1
len: 14
j_gene: TRBJ2-5
CDR3nt: TGTGCCAGCAGCGCTTTCAGGGGGCCGGAGACCCAGTACTTC
CDR3aa: CASSAFRGPETQYF

abundance: many
v_gene: TRBV19
d_gene: .
len: 13
j_gene: TRBJ1-1
CDR3nt: TGTGCCAGTAGTATAGAGGGGGGCACTGAAGCTTTCTTT
CDR3aa: CASSIEGGTEAFF

abundance: few
v_gene: TRBV7-9
d_gene: TRBD1
len: 17
j_gene: TRBJ2-7
CDR3nt: TGTGCCAGCAGCTCACAAATCCCGGGACAGGGGTCCTACGAGCAGTACTTC
CDR3aa: CASSSQIPGQGSYEQYF

abundance: many
v_gene: TRBV2
d_gene: TRBD1
len: 15
j_gene: TRBJ1-4
CDR3nt: TGTGCCAGCAGTTTCGGACAGGGGAGAGCTGAAAAACTGTTTTTT
CDR3aa: CASSFGQGRAEKLFF

abundance: many
v_gene: TRBV12-3/TRBV12-4
d_gene: TRBD1
len: 15
j_gene: TRBJ2-2
CDR3nt: TGTGCCAGCAAAACCGGGACAGGGAACACCGGGGAGCTGTTTTTT
CDR3aa: CASKTGTGNTGELFF

abundance: many
v_gene: TRBV12-3/TRBV12-4
d_gene: .
len: 16
j_gene: TRBJ2-3
CDR3nt: TGTGCCAGCAGTTTCCTGGGTTGGAGGGCGGGAGATACGCAGTATTTT
CDR3aa: CASSFLGWRAGDTQYF

abundance: many
v_gene: TRBV2
d_gene: .
len: 13
j_gene: TRBJ2-2
CDR3nt: TGTGCCAGCAGGTCCCTTAACACCGGGGAGCTGTTTTTT
CDR3aa: CASRSLNTGELFF

abundance: many
v_gene: TRBV5-6
d_gene: .
len: 16
j_gene: TRBJ2-1
CDR3nt: TGTGCCAGCAGCTTGTTGCAGGGTGTGGCCTACAATGAGCAGTTCTTC
CDR3aa: CASSLLQGVAYNEQFF

abundance: few
v_gene: TRBV7-2
d_gene: TRBD1
len: 15
j_gene: TRBJ1-1
CDR3nt: TGTGCCAGCAGCTCCCGGGACAGTAAGAACACTGAAGCTTTCTTT
CDR3aa: CASSSRDSKNTEAFF

abundance: many
v_gene: TRBV4-1
d_gene: TRBD2
len: 15
j_gene: TRBJ2-7
CDR3nt: TGCGCCAGCAGCCAAGTCGGGACTAGGGGCTACGAGCAGTACTTC
CDR3aa: CASSQVGTRGYEQYF

abundance: many
v_gene: TRBV15
d_gene: TRBD2
len: 18
j_gene: TRBJ2-6
CDR3nt: TGTGCCACCAGGCCTGTGACTAGCGGGACCTCTGGGGCCAACGTCCTGACTTTC
CDR3aa: CATRPVTSGTSGANVLTF

abundance: many
v_gene: TRBV27
d_gene: TRBD2
len: 16
j_gene: TRBJ2-5
CDR3nt: TGTGCCAGCAGTTTTCTAGCGGGAGTAGGATTAGAGACCCAGTACTTC
CDR3aa: CASSFLAGVGLETQYF

abundance: many
v_gene: TRBV28
d_gene: .
len: 13
j_gene: TRBJ1-5
CDR3nt: TGTGCCAGCAGTGGGGATAGCAATCAGCCCCAGCATTTT
CDR3aa: CASSGDSNQPQHF

abundance: few
v_gene: TRBV11-2
d_gene: TRBD2
len: 15
j_gene: TRBJ2-1
CDR3nt: TGTGCCAGCAGCGCAAGCGGGAGCCCTTTACACGAGCAGTTCTTC
CDR3aa: CASSASGSPLHEQFF

abundance: few
v_gene: TRBV20-1
d_gene: .
len: 14
j_gene: TRBJ1-3
CDR3nt: TGCAGTGCTAGTAGAGGGCACTCTGGAAACACCATATATTTT
CDR3aa: CSASRGHSGNTIYF

abundance: many
v_gene: TRBV12-3/TRBV12-4
d_gene: .
len: 11
j_gene: TRBJ2-7
CDR3nt: TGTGCCAGCAGTTTTTCCCACGAGCAGTACTTC
CDR3aa: CASSFSHEQYF

abundance: many
v_gene: TRBV19
d_gene: .
len: 15
j_gene: TRBJ1-5
CDR3nt: TGTGCCAGTAGTATTAGGGAGAAAGGAATTCAGCCCCAGCATTTT
CDR3aa: CASSIREKGIQPQHF